The clone carrying this T cell receptor beta chain was found many times. Time point here: longitudinal time-point 3. The data were taken from a study of neurological immune-mediated disorders. TCRdb re-called the 5' RACE reads through MiXCR, storing one row per CDR3 protein. Altogether fewer than 85,000 distinct CDR3 sequences are present, around 4.5% being singletons, with the ten largest covering 5.7%. The sequence derives from a woman aged 55-70 years with multiple sclerosis. The sample consisted of PBMCs.

The DNA for the CDR3 is TGCAGCGTTGATGGGGAAGATAGCAATCAGCCCCAGCATTTT. This translates into CSVDGEDSNQPQHF. The rearrangement joins TRBV29-1 to TRBJ1-5; D not certain. The CDR3 length is 14 residues. The ends were cut back, 3 bases at V and 0 bases at J, with 9 bases in the middle. Germline V gene sequence: CDR1 SQVTM, CDR2 ANQGSEA.